The clone carrying this T cell receptor (beta chain) was counted many times. Its antigen remains unknown. The data originate from a study of response to subunit inactivated influenza vaccine. Points from the study as a whole: A suggestion made by the authors is that each seasonal influenza vaccination recruits few new T cells.

Using its own MiXCR run on the RT-PCR reads, TCRdb lists one record per CDR3 protein. The sample lists about half a million distinct CDR3 sequences, 6% to 9% occurring once. Trimming at V came to 2 bases and at J to 4 bases, leaving 8 bases not matched to a gene. CDR3 length: 16 residues. This sequence originates from a man aged 45 to 70 who received an inactivated influenza vaccine. Sequenced here: PBMCs from blood, sampled approximately 25 months after vaccination. This rearrangement joins TRBV23-1 to TRBJ2-3; 8 bases align to TRBD1. TRBV23-1 is labeled an ORF, and its function is uncertain. This CDR3 is CASSQPGQVPPDTQYF. In nucleotides, the CDR3 is TGCGCCAGCAGTCAACCGGGACAGGTGCCCCCAGATACGCAGTATTTT.